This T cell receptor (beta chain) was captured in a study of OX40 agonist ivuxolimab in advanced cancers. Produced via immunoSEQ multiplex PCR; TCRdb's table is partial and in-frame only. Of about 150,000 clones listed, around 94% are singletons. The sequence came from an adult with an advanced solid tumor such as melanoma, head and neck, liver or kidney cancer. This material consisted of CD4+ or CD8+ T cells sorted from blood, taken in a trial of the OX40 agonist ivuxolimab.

In DNA, the CDR3 is TGCGCCAGAACAGGGGCGGCTGGAAACACCATATATTTT. Translating gives CARTGAAGNTIYF. J is TRBJ1-3 and V is TRBV5-1, with 7 bases lining up with TRBD1. J gave up 2 bases and V 8 bases, and 4 bases lay outside the gene matches. This CDR3 is built from 13 residues. Germline V gene sequence: CDR1 SGHRS, CDR2 YFSETQ.